This TCR beta chain was captured by sequencing in a study of post-analysis software for immune sequencing data. General study points: Compared with controls, patients showed significantly lower normalized Chao1 diversity. In patients, five or six TRBV segments were more frequent than in controls, with TRBV5-6, TRBV5-1 and TRBV20-1 among them. Under the F measure, samples that were prepared in one batch clustered strongly together.

The library was made from cDNA and included unique molecular identifiers. T cells numbering about 1 to 10 million gave rise to 500,000 to 600,000 cDNA molecules. In TCRdb, the PCR reads were re-called with MiXCR into one record per CDR3 protein. The sample has hundreds of thousands of distinct CDR3 sequences; 53% are singletons. On this clonotype: Its target is not known.

This CDR3 region has 10 residues. The germline V and J ends were trimmed by 3 bases and 7 bases, with 4 bases remaining between them. The V gene's germline CDR1 is SQVTM and CDR2 ANQGSEA. The source material was blood. The chain uses TRBV29-1 and TRBJ2-1; D remains unclear. The TCR originated in a girl aged 10-17 years with multiple sclerosis. The CDR3 region is CSVEENEQFF. The CDR3 DNA follows: TGCAGCGTTGAGGAGAATGAGCAGTTCTTC.